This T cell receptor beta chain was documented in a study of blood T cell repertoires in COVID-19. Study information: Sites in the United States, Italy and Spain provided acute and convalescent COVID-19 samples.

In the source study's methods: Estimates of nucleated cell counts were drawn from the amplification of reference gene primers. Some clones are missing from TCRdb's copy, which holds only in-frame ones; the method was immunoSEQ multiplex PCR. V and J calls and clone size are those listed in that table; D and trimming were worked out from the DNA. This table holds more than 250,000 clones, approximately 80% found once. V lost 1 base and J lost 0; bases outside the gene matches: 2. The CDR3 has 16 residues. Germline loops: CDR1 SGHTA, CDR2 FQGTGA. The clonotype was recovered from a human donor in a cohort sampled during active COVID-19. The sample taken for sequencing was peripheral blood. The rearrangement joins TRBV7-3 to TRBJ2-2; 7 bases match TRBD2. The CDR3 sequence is CASSLMGGANTGELFF. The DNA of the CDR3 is TGTGCCAGCAGCTTAATGGGAGGGGCGAACACCGGGGAGCTGTTTTTT.